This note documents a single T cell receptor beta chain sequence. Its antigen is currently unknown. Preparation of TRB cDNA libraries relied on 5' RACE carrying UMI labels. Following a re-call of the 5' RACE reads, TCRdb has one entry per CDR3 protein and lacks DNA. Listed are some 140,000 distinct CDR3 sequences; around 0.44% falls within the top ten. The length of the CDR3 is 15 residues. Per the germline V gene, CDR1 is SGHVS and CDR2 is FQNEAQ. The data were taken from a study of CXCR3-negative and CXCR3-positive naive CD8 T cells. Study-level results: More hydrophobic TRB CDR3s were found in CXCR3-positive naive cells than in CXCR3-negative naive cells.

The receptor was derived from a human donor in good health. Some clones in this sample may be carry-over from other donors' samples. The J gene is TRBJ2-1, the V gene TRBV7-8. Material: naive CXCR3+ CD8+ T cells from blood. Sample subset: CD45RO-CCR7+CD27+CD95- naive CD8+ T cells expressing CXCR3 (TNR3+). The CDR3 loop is CASSLVYYTYNEQFF.